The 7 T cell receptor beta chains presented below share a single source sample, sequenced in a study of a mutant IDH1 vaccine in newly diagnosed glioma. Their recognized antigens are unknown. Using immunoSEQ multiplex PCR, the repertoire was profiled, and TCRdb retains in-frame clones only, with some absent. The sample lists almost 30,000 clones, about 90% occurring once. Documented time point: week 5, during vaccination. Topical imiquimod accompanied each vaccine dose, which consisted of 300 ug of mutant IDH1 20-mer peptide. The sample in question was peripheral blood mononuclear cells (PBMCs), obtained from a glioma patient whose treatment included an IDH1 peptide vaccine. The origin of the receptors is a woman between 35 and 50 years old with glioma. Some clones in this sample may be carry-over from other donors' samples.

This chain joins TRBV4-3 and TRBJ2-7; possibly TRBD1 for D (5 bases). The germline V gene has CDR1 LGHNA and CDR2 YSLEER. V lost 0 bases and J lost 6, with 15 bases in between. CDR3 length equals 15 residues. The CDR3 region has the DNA TGCGCCAGCAGCCAAGATAGCCCAGGGCCGGGCGAGCAGTACTTC. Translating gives CASSQDSPGPGEQYF.

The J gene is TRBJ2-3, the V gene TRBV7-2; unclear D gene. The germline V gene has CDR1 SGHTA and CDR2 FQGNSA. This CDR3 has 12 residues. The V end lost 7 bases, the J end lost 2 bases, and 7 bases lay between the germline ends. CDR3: CASKPDTDTQYF. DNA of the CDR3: TGTGCCAGCAAGCCAGACACAGATACGCAGTATTTT.

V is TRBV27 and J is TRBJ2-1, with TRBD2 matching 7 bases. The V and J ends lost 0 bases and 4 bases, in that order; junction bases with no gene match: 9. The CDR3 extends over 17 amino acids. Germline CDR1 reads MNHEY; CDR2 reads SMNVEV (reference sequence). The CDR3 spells CASSLSSGGWGYNEQFF. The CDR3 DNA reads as TGTGCCAGCAGTTTATCCTCCGGGGGGTGGGGTTACAATGAGCAGTTCTTC.

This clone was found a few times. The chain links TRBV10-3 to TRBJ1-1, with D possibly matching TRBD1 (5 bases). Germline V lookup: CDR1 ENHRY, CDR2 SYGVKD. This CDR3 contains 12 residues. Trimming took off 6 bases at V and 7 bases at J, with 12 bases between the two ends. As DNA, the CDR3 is TGTGCCATCAGCGCTGGGAGGGGTGAAGCTTTCTTT. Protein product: CAISAGRGEAFF.

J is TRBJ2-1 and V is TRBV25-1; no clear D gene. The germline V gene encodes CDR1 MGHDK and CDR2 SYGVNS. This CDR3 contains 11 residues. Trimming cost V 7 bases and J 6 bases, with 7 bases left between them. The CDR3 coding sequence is TGTGCCAGCACATTGGGCAATGAGCAGTTCTTC. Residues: CASTLGNEQFF.

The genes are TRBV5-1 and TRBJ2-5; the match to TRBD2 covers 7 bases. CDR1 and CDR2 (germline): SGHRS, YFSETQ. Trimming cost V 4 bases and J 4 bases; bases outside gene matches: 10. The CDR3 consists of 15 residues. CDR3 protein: CASSVPGTGGETQYF. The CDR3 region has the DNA TGCGCCAGCAGCGTGCCCGGGACGGGGGGAGAGACCCAGTACTTC.

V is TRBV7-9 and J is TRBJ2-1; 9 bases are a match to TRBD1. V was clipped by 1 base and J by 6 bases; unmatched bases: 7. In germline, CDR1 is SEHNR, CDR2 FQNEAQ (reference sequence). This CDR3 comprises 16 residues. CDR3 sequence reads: CASSLGGQGGTNEQFF. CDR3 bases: TGTGCCAGCAGCTTAGGGGGACAGGGAGGGACCAATGAGCAGTTCTTC.